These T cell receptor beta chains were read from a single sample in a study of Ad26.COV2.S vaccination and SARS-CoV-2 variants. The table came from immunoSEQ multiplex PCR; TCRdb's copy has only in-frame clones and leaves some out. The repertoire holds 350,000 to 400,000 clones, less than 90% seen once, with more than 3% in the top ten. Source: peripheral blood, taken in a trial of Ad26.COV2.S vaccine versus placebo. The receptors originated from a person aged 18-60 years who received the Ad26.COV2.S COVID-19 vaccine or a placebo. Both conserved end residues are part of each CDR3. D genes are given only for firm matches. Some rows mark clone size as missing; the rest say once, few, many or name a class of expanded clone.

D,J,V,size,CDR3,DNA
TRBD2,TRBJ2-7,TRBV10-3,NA,CAIRVALAASYEQYF,TGTGCCATCAGGGTGGCGCTAGCGGCCTCCTACGAGCAGTACTTC
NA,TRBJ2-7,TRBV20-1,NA,CSARRNYEQYF,TGCAGTGCTAGGCGGAACTACGAGCAGTACTTC
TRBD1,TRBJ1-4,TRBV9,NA,CASSRTGVGEKLFF,TGTGCCAGCAGCCGGACAGGGGTAGGGGAAAAACTGTTTTTT
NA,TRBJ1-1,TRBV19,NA,CASSTGGGGTEAFF,TGTGCCAGTAGTACCGGCGGAGGGGGCACTGAAGCTTTCTTT
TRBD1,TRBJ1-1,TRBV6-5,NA,CASSYARGTTEAFF,TGTGCCAGCAGTTACGCCAGGGGGACCACTGAAGCTTTCTTT
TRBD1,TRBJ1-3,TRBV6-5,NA,CASSYSGQTGNTIYF,TGTGCCAGCAGTTACTCGGGACAGACTGGAAACACCATATATTTT
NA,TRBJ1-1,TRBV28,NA,CASLGHGNTEAFF,TGTGCCAGCTTGGGACACGGGAACACTGAAGCTTTCTTT
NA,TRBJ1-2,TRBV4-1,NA,CASSHPGFYGYTF,TGCGCCAGCAGCCATCCAGGATTTTATGGCTACACCTTC
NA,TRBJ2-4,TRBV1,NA,CTSSQDPARPRAKNIQYF,TGCACCAGCAGCCAAGATCCGGCCAGACCAAGGGCCAAAAACATTCAGTACTTC
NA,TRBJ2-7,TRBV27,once,CASSFGTFYEQYF,TGTGCCAGCAGTTTCGGCACCTTCTACGAGCAGTACTTC
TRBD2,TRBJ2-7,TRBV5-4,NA,CASSRTSGGALEQYF,TGTGCCAGCAGCCGGACTAGCGGGGGGGCCCTCGAGCAGTACTTC
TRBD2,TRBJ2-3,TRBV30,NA,CAWSVTRTSGGAGDTQYF,TGTGCCTGGAGTGTAACCCGGACTAGCGGGGGGGCCGGGGATACGCAGTATTTT
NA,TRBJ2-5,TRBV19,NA,CASTPGIWKETQYF,TGTGCCAGTACCCCCGGGATTTGGAAAGAGACCCAGTACTTC
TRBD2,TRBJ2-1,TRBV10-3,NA,CAISESAGGPSEQFF,TGTGCCATCAGTGAGTCTGCGGGGGGGCCCAGTGAGCAGTTCTTC
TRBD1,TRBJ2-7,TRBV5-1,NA,CASSSSPGTAYEQYF,TGCGCCAGCAGTTCGTCCCCCGGGACAGCCTACGAGCAGTACTTC
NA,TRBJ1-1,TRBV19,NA,CASSIWGNTEAFF,TGTGCCAGTAGTATATGGGGGAACACTGAAGCTTTCTTT
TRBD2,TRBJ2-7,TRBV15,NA,CATSRDSSGLTYEQYF,TGTGCCACCAGCAGAGATTCTAGCGGGCTAACCTACGAGCAGTACTTC
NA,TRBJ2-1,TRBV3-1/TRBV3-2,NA,CASRQGGSSYNEQFF,TGTGCCAGCAGGCAGGGGGGCAGCTCCTACAATGAGCAGTTCTTC
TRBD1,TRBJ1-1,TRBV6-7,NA,CASSPLNRGRAFF,TGTGCCAGCAGTCCATTAAACAGGGGTCGGGCTTTCTTT
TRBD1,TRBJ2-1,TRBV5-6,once,CASSPDRGFYNEQFF,TGTGCCAGCAGCCCCGACAGGGGTTTCTACAATGAGCAGTTCTTC
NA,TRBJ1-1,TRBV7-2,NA,CASSWGPSSIPEAFF,TGTGCCAGCAGCTGGGGGCCCAGCTCTATACCTGAAGCTTTCTTT
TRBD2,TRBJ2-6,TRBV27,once,CASSFFGGTGANVLTF,TGTGCCAGCAGTTTTTTCGGGGGGACTGGGGCCAACGTCCTGACTTTC
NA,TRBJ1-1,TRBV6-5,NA,CATAQGRYTEAFF,TGTGCAACGGCTCAGGGCAGGTACACTGAAGCTTTCTTT
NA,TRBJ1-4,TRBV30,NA,CAWSSGQIEKLFF,TGTGCCTGGAGTTCAGGACAGATTGAAAAACTGTTTTTT
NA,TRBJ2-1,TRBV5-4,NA,CASKRGNEQFF,TGTGCCAGCAAAAGGGGGAATGAGCAGTTCTTC
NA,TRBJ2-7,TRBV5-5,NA,CASSLAQIINKQYF,TGTGCCAGCAGCTTGGCACAGATCATTAATAAGCAGTACTTC
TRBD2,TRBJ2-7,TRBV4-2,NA,CASSQDGGSGGYEQYF,TGTGCCAGCAGCCAAGATGGGGGGTCGGGGGGCTACGAGCAGTACTTC
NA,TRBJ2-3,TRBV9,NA,CASSVGVGHTDTQYF,TGTGCCAGCAGCGTAGGAGTGGGGCACACAGATACGCAGTATTTT
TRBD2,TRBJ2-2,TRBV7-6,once,CASSPWTSHTGELFF,TGTGCCAGCAGCCCCTGGACTAGCCACACCGGGGAGCTGTTTTTT
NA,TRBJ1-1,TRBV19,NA,CASSIDHRGHLNTEAFF,TGTGCCAGTAGTATAGATCACCGGGGACATCTGAACACTGAAGCTTTCTTT
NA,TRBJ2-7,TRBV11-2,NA,CASSLLSFSYEQYF,TGTGCCAGCAGCTTACTCTCCTTTTCCTACGAGCAGTACTTC
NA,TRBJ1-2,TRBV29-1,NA,CSALGRALDGYTF,TGCAGCGCCTTAGGGAGGGCCCTGGATGGCTACACCTTC